This TCR beta chain is drawn from a study of regulatory T cells in long-lasting Graves disease. The time point is: persistent/refractory GD, antithyroid drugs over 5 years with positive TRAb. Construction of the TCR library relied on RNA isolated from PBMCs. The CDR3 consists of 16 residues. Germline V gene data show CDR1 as SQVTM and CDR2 as ANQGSEA. The V gene lost 0 bases and the J gene lost 1 base, with 13 bases spanning the gap. Only a few counts were recorded for this clonotype. The TCR beta library used iRepertoire HTBI primers with Arm-PCR amplification of CDR3. TCRdb independently ran MiXCR on the multiplex PCR reads; one entry per CDR3 protein. The sample consists of 600,000 to 850,000 distinct CDR3 sequences, 25% to 30% of them appearing once.

Source: peripheral blood mononuclear cells (PBMCs), taken when the disease was refractory, from a patient treated with antithyroid drugs. The TCR sequence derives from a female donor with Graves disease. The chain uses TRBV29-1 and TRBJ1-5; D is unresolved. The CDR3 here is CSVEDQKGPSNQPQHF. CDR3 in DNA: TGCAGCGTTGAAGATCAAAAGGGCCCAAGCAATCAGCCCCAGCATTTT.